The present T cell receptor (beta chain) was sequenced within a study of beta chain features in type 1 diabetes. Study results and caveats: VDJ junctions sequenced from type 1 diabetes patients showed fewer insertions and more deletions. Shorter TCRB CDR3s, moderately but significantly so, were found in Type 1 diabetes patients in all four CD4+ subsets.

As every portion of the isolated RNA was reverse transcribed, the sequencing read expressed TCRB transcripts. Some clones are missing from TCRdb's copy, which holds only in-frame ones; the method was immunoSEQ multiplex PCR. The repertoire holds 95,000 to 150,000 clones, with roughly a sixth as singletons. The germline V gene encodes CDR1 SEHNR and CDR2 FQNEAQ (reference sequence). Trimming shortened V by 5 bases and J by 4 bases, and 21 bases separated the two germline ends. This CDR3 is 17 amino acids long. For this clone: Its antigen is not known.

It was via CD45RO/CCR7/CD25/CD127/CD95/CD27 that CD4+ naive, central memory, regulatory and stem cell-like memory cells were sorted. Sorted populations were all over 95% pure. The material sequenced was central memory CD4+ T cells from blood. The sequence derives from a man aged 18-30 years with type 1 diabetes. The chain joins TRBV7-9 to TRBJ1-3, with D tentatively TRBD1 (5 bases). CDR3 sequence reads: CASSPGRRPKTGNTIYF. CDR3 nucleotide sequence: TGTGCCAGCAGCCCAGGGAGACGGCCAAAAACGGGAAACACCATATATTTT.